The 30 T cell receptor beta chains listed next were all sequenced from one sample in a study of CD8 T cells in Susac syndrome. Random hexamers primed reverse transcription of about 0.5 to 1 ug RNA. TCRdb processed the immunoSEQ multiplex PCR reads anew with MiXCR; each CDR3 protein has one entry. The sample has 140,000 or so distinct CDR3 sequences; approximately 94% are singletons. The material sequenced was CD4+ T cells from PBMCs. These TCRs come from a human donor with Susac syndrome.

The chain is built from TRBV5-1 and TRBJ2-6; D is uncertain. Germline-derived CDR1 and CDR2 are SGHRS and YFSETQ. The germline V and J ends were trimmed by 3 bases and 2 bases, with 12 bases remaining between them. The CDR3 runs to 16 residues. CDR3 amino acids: CASSYRQATGANVLTF. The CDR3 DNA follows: TGCGCCAGCAGCTACCGCCAGGCGACTGGGGCCAACGTCCTGACTTTC. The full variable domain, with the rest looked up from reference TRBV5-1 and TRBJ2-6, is KAGVTQTPRYLIKTRGQQVTLSCSPISGHRSVSWYQQTPGQGLQFLFEYFSETQRNKGNFPGRFSGRQFSNSRSEMNVSTLELGDSALYLCASSYRQATGANVLTFGAGSRLTVL.

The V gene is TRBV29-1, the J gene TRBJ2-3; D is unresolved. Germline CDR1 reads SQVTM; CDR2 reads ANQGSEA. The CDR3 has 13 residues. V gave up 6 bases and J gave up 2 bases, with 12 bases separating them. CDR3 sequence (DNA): TGCAGCGTCCACGGCCATTACACAGATACGCAGTATTTT. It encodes CSVHGHYTDTQYF.

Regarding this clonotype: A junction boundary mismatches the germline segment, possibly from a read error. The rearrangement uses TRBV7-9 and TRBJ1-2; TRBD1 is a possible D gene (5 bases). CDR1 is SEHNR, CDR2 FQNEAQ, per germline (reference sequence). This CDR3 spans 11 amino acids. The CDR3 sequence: CASSLTVRGSF. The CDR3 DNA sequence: TGTGCCAGCAGCTTAACCGTGAGGGGCTCCTTC.

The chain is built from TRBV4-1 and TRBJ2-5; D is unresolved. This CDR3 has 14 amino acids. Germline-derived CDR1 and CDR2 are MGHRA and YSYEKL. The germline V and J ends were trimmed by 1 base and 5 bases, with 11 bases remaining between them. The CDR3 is CASSQVRQGETQYF. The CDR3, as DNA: TGCGCCAGCAGCCAAGTCCGACAAGGGGAGACCCAGTACTTC.

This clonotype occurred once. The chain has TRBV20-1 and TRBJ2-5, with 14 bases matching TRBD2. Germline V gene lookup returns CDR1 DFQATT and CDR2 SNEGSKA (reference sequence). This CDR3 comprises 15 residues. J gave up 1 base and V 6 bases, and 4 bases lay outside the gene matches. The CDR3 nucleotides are TGCAGTGCCCTGACTAGCGGGGGGGCCCAAGAGACCCAGTACTTC. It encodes CSALTSGGAQETQYF.

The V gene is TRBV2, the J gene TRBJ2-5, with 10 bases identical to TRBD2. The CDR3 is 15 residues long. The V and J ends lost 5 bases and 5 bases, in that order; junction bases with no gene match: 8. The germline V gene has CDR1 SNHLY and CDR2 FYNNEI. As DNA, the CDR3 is TGTGCCAGCAGTATGAGGGCTAGCGGGGGTGAGACCCAGTACTTC. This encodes CASSMRASGGETQYF. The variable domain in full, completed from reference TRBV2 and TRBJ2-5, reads EPEVTQTPSHQVTQMGQEVILRCVPISNHLYFYWYRQILGQKVEFLVSFYNNEISEKSEIFDDQFSVERPDGSNFTLKIRSTKLEDSAMYFCASSMRASGGETQYFGPGTRLLVL.

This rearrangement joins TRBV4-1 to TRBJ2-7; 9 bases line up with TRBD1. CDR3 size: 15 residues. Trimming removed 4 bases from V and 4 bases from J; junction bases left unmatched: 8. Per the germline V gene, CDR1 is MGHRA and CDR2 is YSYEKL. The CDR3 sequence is CASSRAGTGRYEQYF. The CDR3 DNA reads TGCGCCAGCAGCCGTGCCGGGACAGGGAGGTACGAGCAGTACTTC.

This CDR3 is CASSIATGTTYSYEQYF. In nucleotides, the CDR3 is TGTGCCAGTAGTATAGCTACCGGGACTACGTACTCCTACGAGCAGTACTTC. The V gene is TRBV19, the J gene TRBJ2-7; TRBD2 matches 7 bases. J was trimmed by 0 bases and V by 1 base; bases with no gene match: 9. Germline V gene lookup returns CDR1 LNHDA and CDR2 SQIVND (reference sequence). The CDR3 is 17 amino acids.

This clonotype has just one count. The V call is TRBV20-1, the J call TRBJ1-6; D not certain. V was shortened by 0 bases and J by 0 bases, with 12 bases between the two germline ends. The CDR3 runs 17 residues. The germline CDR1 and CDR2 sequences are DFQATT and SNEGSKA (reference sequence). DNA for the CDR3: TGCAGTGCTAGAGATCTGGCAGAGAGCTCCTATAATTCACCCCTCCACTTT. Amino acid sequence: CSARDLAESSYNSPLHF.

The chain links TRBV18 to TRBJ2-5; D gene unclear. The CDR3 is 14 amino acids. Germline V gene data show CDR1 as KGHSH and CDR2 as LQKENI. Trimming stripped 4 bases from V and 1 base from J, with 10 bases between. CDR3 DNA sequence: TGTGCCAGCTCACAGTCTCCCGCCCAAGAGACCCAGTACTTC. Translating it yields CASSQSPAQETQYF. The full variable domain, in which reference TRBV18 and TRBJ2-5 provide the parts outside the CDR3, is NAGVMQNPRHLVRRRGQEARLRCSPMKGHSHVYWYRQLPEEGLKFMVYLQKENIIDESGMPKERFSAEFPKEGPSILRIQQVVRGDSAAYFCASSQSPAQETQYFGPGTRLLVL.

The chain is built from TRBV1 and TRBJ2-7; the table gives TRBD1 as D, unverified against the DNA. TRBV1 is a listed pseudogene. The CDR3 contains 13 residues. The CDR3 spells CTSSHAPCGEQYF. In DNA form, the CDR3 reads TGCACCAGCAGCCATGCACCCTGCGGCGAGCAGTACTTC.

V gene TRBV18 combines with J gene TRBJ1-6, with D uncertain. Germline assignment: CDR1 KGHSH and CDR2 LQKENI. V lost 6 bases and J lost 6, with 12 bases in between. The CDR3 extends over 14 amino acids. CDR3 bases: TGTGCCAGCTCCGAGAAGGAGCTTAATTCACCCCTCCACTTT. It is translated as CASSEKELNSPLHF.

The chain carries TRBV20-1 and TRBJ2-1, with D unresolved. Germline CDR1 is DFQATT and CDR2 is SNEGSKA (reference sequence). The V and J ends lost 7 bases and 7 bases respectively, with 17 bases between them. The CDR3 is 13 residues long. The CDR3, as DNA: TGCAGTGGAGGTGAAGTTATGAGGAATGAGCAGTTCTTC. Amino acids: CSGGEVMRNEQFF.

CDR3 in DNA: TGCAGCGTTGCAGGGATCGACGAGCAGTACTTC. The encoded protein is CSVAGIDEQYF. This rearrangement joins TRBV29-1 to TRBJ2-7; D might be TRBD1 (5 bases). V lost 4 bases to trimming and J lost 5 bases, with 9 bases between them. This CDR3 has 11 amino acids. Germline V gene data show CDR1 as SQVTM and CDR2 as ANQGSEA.

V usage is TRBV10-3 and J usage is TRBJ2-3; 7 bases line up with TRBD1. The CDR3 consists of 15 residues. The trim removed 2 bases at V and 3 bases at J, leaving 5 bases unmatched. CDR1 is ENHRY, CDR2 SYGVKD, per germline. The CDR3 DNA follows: TGTGCCATCAGTGAGCCGGGACAGATAACAGATACGCAGTATTTT. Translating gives CAISEPGQITDTQYF.

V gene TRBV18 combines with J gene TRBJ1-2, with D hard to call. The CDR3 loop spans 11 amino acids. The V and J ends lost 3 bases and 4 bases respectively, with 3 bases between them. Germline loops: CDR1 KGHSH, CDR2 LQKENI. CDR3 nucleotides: TGTGCCAGCTCACCTAGCTATGGCTACACCTTC. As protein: CASSPSYGYTF.

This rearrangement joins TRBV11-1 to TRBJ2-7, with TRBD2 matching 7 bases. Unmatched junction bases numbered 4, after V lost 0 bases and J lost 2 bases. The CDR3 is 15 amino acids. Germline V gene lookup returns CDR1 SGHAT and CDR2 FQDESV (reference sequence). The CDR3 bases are TGTGCCAGCAGCTTAGCGTCTAGCGGAACCTACGAGCAGTACTTC. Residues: CASSLASSGTYEQYF.

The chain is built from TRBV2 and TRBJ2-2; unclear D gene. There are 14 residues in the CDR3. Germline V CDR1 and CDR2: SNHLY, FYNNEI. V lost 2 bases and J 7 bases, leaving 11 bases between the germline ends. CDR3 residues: CASSELGPSGELFF. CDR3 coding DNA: TGTGCCAGCAGTGAATTGGGCCCAAGCGGGGAGCTGTTTTTT.

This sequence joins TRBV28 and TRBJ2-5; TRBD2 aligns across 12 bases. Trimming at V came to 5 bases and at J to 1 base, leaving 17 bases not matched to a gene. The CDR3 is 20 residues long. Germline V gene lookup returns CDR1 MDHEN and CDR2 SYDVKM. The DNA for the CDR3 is TGTGCCAGCAGTCGATCCGCGATAACTAGCGGGAGGCCCGTCCAAGAGACCCAGTACTTC. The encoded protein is CASSRSAITSGRPVQETQYF.

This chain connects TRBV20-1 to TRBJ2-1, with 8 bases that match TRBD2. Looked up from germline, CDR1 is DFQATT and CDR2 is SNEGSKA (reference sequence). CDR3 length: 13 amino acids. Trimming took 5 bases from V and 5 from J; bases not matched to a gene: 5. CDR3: CSARTSQNNEQFF. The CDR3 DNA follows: TGCAGTGCTCGGACTAGCCAGAACAATGAGCAGTTCTTC.

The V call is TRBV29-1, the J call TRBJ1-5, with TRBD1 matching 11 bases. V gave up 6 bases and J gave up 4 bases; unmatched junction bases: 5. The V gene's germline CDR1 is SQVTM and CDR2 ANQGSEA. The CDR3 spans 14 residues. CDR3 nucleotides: TGCAGCGTGACCGGGACAGGGGGTAATCAGCCCCAGCATTTT. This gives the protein CSVTGTGGNQPQHF.

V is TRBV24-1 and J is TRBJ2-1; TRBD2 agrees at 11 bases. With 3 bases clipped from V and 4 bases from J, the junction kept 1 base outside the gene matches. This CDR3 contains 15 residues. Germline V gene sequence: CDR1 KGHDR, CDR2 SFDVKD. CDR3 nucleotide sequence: TGTGCCACCAGTGATGCTAGCGGGAGGTACAATGAGCAGTTCTTC. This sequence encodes CATSDASGRYNEQFF.

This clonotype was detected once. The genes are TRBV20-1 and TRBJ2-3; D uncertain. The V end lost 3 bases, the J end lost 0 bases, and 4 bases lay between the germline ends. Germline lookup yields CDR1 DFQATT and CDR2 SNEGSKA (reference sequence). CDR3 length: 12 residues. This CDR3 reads CSASRSTDTQYF. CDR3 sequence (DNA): TGCAGTGCTAGTCGCAGCACAGATACGCAGTATTTT.

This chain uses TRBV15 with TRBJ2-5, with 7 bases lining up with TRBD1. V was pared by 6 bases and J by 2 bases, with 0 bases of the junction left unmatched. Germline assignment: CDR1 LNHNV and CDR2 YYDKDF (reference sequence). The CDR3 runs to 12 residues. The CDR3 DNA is TGTGCCACCAGACAGGGGCAAGAGACCCAGTACTTC. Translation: CATRQGQETQYF.

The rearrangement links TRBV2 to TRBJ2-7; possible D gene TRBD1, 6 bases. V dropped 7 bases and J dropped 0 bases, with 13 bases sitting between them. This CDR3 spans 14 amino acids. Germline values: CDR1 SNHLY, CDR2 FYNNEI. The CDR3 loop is CASKGDRSSYEQYF. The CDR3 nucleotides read TGTGCCAGCAAGGGGGACCGTAGCTCCTACGAGCAGTACTTC.

CDR3 loop: CASSRGTGAGETQYF. The CDR3 nucleotides are TGTGCCAGCTCACGCGGTACAGGGGCCGGAGAGACCCAGTACTTC. J is TRBJ2-5 and V is TRBV18; 7 nucleotides align to TRBD1. The trim removed 4 bases at V and 4 bases at J, leaving 9 bases unmatched. This CDR3 is 15 amino acids long. The germline V gene encodes CDR1 KGHSH and CDR2 LQKENI.

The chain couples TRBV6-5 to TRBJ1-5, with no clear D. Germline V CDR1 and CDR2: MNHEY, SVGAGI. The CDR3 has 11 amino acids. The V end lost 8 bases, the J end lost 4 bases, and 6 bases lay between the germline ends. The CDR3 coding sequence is TGTGCCAGCGGCGGGAATCAGCCCCAGCATTTT. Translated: CASGGNQPQHF.

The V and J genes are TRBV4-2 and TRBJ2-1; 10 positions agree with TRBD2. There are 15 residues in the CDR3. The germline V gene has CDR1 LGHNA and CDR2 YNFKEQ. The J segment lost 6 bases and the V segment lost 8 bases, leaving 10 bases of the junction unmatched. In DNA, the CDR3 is TGTGCCAGCCAACCCCTAGCGGGGGACCTCAATGAGCAGTTCTTC. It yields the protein CASQPLAGDLNEQFF.

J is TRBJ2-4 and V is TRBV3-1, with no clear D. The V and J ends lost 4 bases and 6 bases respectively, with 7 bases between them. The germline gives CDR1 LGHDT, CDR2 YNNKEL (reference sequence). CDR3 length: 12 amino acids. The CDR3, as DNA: TGTGCCAGCAGCCCCGGTCGAAACATTCAGTACTTC. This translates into CASSPGRNIQYF.

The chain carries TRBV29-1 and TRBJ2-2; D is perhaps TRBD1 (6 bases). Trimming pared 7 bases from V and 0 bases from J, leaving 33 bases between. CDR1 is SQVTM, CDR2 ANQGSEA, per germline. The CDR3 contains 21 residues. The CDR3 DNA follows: TGCAGCGCTGGATGGGACAAGGGGTTAAGCCCGAACCCCCCGAACACCGGGGAGCTGTTTTTT. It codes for CSAGWDKGLSPNPPNTGELFF.